A selection of T cell receptor beta chains follows, all from one sample in a study of T cells in Graves' hyperthyroidism and ophthalmopathy. MiXCR was run by TCRdb on the multiplex PCR reads, yielding one entry per CDR3 protein. This table holds 380,000 or so distinct CDR3 sequences, about a fifth found once. What was sequenced was blood. The receptor set was obtained from a young woman with Graves' hyperthyroidism. Both conserved end residues are part of each CDR3. Fields, in order: CDR3 DNA, CDR3 protein, D gene, V gene, J gene, clone size. A D gene is named only where the DNA matches it firmly. Where a row states a size, it is once, few, many or the class of an expanded clone; other rows omit it.

DNA: TGTGCCAGCACCAATGGAGGGAGGTACGAGCAGTACTTC; CDR3: CASTNGGRYEQYF; D: -; V: TRBV6-2/TRBV6-3; J: TRBJ2-7; size: many
DNA: TGTGCCAGCAGCCGTCGACAGGGAAGCCCCTACGAGCAGTACTTC; CDR3: CASSRRQGSPYEQYF; D: TRBD1; V: TRBV6-1; J: TRBJ2-7; size: few
DNA: TGTGCCAGCAGTTACGACGGACGGATAAATTCACCCCTCCACTTT; CDR3: CASSYDGRINSPLHF; D: -; V: TRBV6-5; J: TRBJ1-6; size: many
DNA: TGTGCCAGCAGCGTAGTCCCCTCCGGGGGCTACGAGCAGTACTTC; CDR3: CASSVVPSGGYEQYF; D: -; V: TRBV9; J: TRBJ2-7; size: many
DNA: TGCAGTACCGCCGGGGGTAGGGATCAGCCCCAGCATTTT; CDR3: CSTAGGRDQPQHF; D: -; V: TRBV20-1; J: TRBJ1-5; size: many
DNA: TGTGCCAGCAGCTTATCCGCAGGGGCCAACACTGAAGCTTTCTTT; CDR3: CASSLSAGANTEAFF; D: -; V: TRBV7-3; J: TRBJ1-1; size: many
DNA: TGTGCCAGCAGCTCGCCGGGACTCCAAGAGACCCAGTACTTC; CDR3: CASSSPGLQETQYF; D: -; V: TRBV11-2; J: TRBJ2-5; size: many
DNA: TGTGCCAGCAGCGCAACCGGGCCGAGGGATGAGCAGTTCTTC; CDR3: CASSATGPRDEQFF; D: -; V: TRBV11-2; J: TRBJ2-1; size: -
DNA: TGCAGCACCTCGACAGGGTCGGGCTACACCTTC; CDR3: CSTSTGSGYTF; D: TRBD1; V: TRBV29-1; J: TRBJ1-2; size: few
DNA: TGTGCCAGCACCCGCGGGGGGGGGATCTCCTACGAGCAGTACTTC; CDR3: CASTRGGGISYEQYF; D: TRBD2; V: TRBV12-3/TRBV12-4; J: TRBJ2-7; size: -
DNA: TGTGCTAGTGGTTTGGAGCCGGGGGAGACCCAGTACTTC; CDR3: CASGLEPGETQYF; D: -; V: TRBV12-5; J: TRBJ2-5; size: many
DNA: TGTGCCAGCCGACCCGGGACTAGCGGGTTCGGGGAGCTGTTTTTT; CDR3: CASRPGTSGFGELFF; D: TRBD2; V: TRBV7-9; J: TRBJ2-2; size: few
DNA: TGTGCCAGCAGCAATGGGGACAGGGCATACTCCACTGAAGCTTTCTTT; CDR3: CASSNGDRAYSTEAFF; D: TRBD1; V: TRBV12-3/TRBV12-4; J: TRBJ1-1; size: many
DNA: TGTGCCAGCAGTACGGGACTTCCAGGGGCGCAGTACTTC; CDR3: CASSTGLPGAQYF; D: -; V: TRBV28; J: TRBJ2-7; size: -
DNA: TGTGCCAGCAGCCGAAACAGGGGCGCTTACGAGCAGTACTTC; CDR3: CASSRNRGAYEQYF; D: TRBD1; V: TRBV7-9; J: TRBJ2-7; size: -
DNA: TGTGCCAGCAGACCTGACTTGGAAGAGACCCAGTACTTC; CDR3: CASRPDLEETQYF; D: -; V: TRBV2; J: TRBJ2-5; size: many
DNA: TGTGCCAGCAGCTTGGACCCCCCAGGGTACACTGAAGCTTTCTTT; CDR3: CASSLDPPGYTEAFF; D: -; V: TRBV5-5; J: TRBJ1-1; size: -
DNA: TGTGCTCAGGAGCTAGCGGGGGGTCAAGAGACCCAGTACTTC; CDR3: CAQELAGGQETQYF; D: TRBD2; V: TRBV30; J: TRBJ2-5; size: many
DNA: TGCGCCAGCAGCCGTCTACAGGGTGGACAGCCCCAGCATTTT; CDR3: CASSRLQGGQPQHF; D: -; V: TRBV4-1; J: TRBJ1-5; size: few
DNA: TGCAGTGCTCTAGGCGTAGGGGGCGATGGCTACACCTTC; CDR3: CSALGVGGDGYTF; D: TRBD1; V: TRBV20-1; J: TRBJ1-2; size: many
DNA: TGTGCTAGCAGCTTAGTCTACCGGGATCAGCCCCAGCATTTT; CDR3: CASSLVYRDQPQHF; D: -; V: TRBV7-7; J: TRBJ1-5; size: many
DNA: TGTGCCAGCAGCCCGACTCGACCGGTCACCGGGGAGCTGTTTTTT; CDR3: CASSPTRPVTGELFF; D: -; V: TRBV28; J: TRBJ2-2; size: many
DNA: TGTGCCAGCAGCCCACGACCGGTCGGGGAGACCCAGTACTTC; CDR3: CASSPRPVGETQYF; D: -; V: TRBV12-3/TRBV12-4; J: TRBJ2-5; size: many
DNA: TGTGCCAGCAGCCAGACTAGCGGGGGGGCCTTTTCGTGGTACGAGCAGTACTTC; CDR3: CASSQTSGGAFSWYEQYF; D: TRBD2; V: TRBV11-1; J: TRBJ2-7; size: many
DNA: TGTGCCAGCAGTTACGACGACACCCGACCTGAAGCTTTCTTT; CDR3: CASSYDDTRPEAFF; D: -; V: TRBV6-5; J: TRBJ1-1; size: -
DNA: TGTGCCAGCAGTTCGACAGGAACTAAAGGGGGCGAGCAGTACTTC; CDR3: CASSSTGTKGGEQYF; D: -; V: TRBV28; J: TRBJ2-7; size: many
DNA: TGTGCCAGTAACGTATTTAATCAGCCCCAGCATTTT; CDR3: CASNVFNQPQHF; D: -; V: TRBV19; J: TRBJ1-5; size: -
DNA: TGCGCCAGCAGCTTGGGGGACAGGAAGGCCTACGAGCAGTACTTC; CDR3: CASSLGDRKAYEQYF; D: TRBD1; V: TRBV5-1; J: TRBJ2-7; size: many
DNA: TGTGCCAGCAGTTATCTCGGGCCTCAATCCACCGGGGAGCTGTTTTTT; CDR3: CASSYLGPQSTGELFF; D: -; V: TRBV6-2/TRBV6-3; J: TRBJ2-2; size: many
DNA: TGTGCCATCAGTGAGGCGGTTATGAACACTGAAGCTTTCTTT; CDR3: CAISEAVMNTEAFF; D: -; V: TRBV10-3; J: TRBJ1-1; size: many
DNA: TGTGCCAGCAGCTTAATTACGGGGTACTCACCCCTCCACTTT; CDR3: CASSLITGYSPLHF; D: -; V: TRBV7-9; J: TRBJ1-6; size: few
DNA: TGTGCCAGCAGTGAAACCCCGGACGGAGTTAAGTACTTC; CDR3: CASSETPDGVKYF; D: -; V: TRBV6-1; J: TRBJ2-4; size: -
DNA: TGTGCCGGACGGGTTTTCCATGGCTACACCTTC; CDR3: CAGRVFHGYTF; D: -; V: TRBV7-6; J: TRBJ1-2; size: many
DNA: TGTGCCAGCAGAAACGGACAGGAGAACACTGAAGCTTTCTTT; CDR3: CASRNGQENTEAFF; D: TRBD1; V: TRBV6-4; J: TRBJ1-1; size: -
DNA: TGTGCCAGCAGTCCCCGGGACAGGGGGCCCTCCTACGAGCAGTACTTC; CDR3: CASSPRDRGPSYEQYF; D: TRBD1; V: TRBV28; J: TRBJ2-7; size: many
DNA: TGTGCCAGCATTAAAGGAATTGAAGCTTTCTTT; CDR3: CASIKGIEAFF; D: -; V: TRBV2; J: TRBJ1-1; size: -
DNA: TGCGCCAGCAGCTTGGCGGTAGGGGCTGGGGCCAACGTCCTGACTTTC; CDR3: CASSLAVGAGANVLTF; D: -; V: TRBV5-1; J: TRBJ2-6; size: many
DNA: TGCAGTTTGCTCCGGGACAGGGTCCAAGAGACCCAGTACTTC; CDR3: CSLLRDRVQETQYF; D: TRBD1; V: TRBV20-1; J: TRBJ2-5; size: once
DNA: TGTGCCAGCAGCGTAGTCCCCGGCGGGGGAGATGGCTACACCTTC; CDR3: CASSVVPGGGDGYTF; D: -; V: TRBV9; J: TRBJ1-2; size: -
DNA: TGTGCCAGCAGTTATTTGGACCTCCCAGAGACCCAGTACTTC; CDR3: CASSYLDLPETQYF; D: -; V: TRBV6-5; J: TRBJ2-5; size: many
DNA: TGCAGTGCTAGTTTGGAGGGGGACACCGGGGAGCTGTTTTTT; CDR3: CSASLEGDTGELFF; D: -; V: TRBV20-1; J: TRBJ2-2; size: many
DNA: TGTGCCAGCAGAGAGCGGGCCGGGGAGCTGTTTTTT; CDR3: CASRERAGELFF; D: -; V: TRBV6-1; J: TRBJ2-2; size: once
DNA: TGTGCCAGCAGCTTCGCGTTCCGGGACAAACTGTCCGGCTACACCTTC; CDR3: CASSFAFRDKLSGYTF; D: -; V: TRBV11-1; J: TRBJ1-2; size: many